Only a few counts were recorded for the clone carrying this T cell receptor beta chain. The antigen is not known. Constant-region reverse primers amplified full-length variable regions, followed by semi-nested Nested Universal Primer A PCR. TCRdb re-called the 5' RACE reads with MiXCR, one entry per CDR3 protein. The sample lists some 37,000 distinct CDR3 sequences; about 20% were seen once. Notes on the study in general: Tumor memory CD4+ T cell TCR gene usage was found to cluster with blood and lymph node memory CD4+ cells and with lymph node naive CD4+ cells. Tumor Treg TCRs overlapped most with tumor naive CD4+ cells.

Naive CD4+ T cells were purified with Tregs depleted by CD25. The sequence was collected from a female donor with breast cancer. The specimen was naive CD4+ T cells sorted from a lymph node. The subset: naive CD4+ T cells, CD4+CD45RA+CD25-.

CDR3 in amino acids: CASSLLPRKEETQYF. The CDR3 DNA reads as TGCGCCAGCAGCTTGTTGCCTAGGAAGGAAGAGACCCAGTACTTC. This chain connects TRBV5-1 to TRBJ2-5; D is unresolved. The germline CDR1 and CDR2 sequences are SGHRS and YFSETQ. This CDR3 comprises 15 residues. The V and J ends lost 1 base and 3 bases respectively, with 13 bases between them.